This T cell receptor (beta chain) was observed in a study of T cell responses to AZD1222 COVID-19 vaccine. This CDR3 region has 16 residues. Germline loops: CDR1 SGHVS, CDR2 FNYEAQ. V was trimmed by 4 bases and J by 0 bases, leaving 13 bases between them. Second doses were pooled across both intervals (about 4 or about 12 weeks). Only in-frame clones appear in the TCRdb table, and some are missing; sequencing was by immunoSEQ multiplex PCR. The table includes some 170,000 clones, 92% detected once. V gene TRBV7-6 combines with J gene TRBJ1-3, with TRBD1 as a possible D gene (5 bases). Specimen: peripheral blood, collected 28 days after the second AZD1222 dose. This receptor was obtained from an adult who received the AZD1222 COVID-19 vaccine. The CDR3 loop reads CASSSQTGSSGNTIYF. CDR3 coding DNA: TGTGCCAGCAGCTCCCAAACAGGCAGCTCTGGAAACACCATATATTTT.